This T cell receptor beta chain was observed in a study of spatial heterogeneity in lung cancer. Across the whole study: Donors were some 72 untreated early-stage non-small cell lung cancer patients. Detection consistently captured more beta-chain sequences than alpha-chain sequences. An average of more than ten raw reads was observed per unique TCR and UMI combination.

Time point meaning: blood at routine non-recurrence follow-up after resection. Individually, TCR cDNA molecules were each labelled with a unique molecular identifier. A single record per CDR3 protein comes from TCRdb applying MiXCR to the 5' RACE reads. Of roughly 32,000 distinct CDR3 sequences in the sample, roughly 10% are singletons; the top ten hold about 30%. This clonotype was recorded at least ten times. CDR3 length: 14 residues. V was shortened by 7 bases and J by 10 bases, with 19 bases between the two germline ends. CDR1 is MNHEY and CDR2 is SVGEGT in the germline V gene. The clonotype originates from a female donor with early-stage non-small cell lung cancer. This chain uses TRBV6-2 or TRBV6-3 with TRBJ1-4; D might be TRBD1 (5 bases). The sample here was PBMCs, taken at follow-up. CDR3 sequence (DNA): TGTGCCAGCACCGCACCCTATGACAGTGGAAAACTGTTTTTT. The encoded protein is CASTAPYDSGKLFF.